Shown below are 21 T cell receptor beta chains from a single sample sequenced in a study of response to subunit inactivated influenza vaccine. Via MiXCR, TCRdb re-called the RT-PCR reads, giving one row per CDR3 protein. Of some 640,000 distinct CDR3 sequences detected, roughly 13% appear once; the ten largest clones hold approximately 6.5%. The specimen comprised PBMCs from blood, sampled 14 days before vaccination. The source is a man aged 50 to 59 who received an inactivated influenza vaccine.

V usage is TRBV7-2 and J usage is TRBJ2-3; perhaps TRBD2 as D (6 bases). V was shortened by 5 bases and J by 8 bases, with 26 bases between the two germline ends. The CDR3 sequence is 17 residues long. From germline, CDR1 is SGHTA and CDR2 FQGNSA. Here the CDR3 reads CASSQQEGAGLGSTQYF. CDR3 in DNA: TGTGCCAGCAGCCAACAGGAGGGAGCGGGTTTGGGGAGTACGCAGTATTTT.

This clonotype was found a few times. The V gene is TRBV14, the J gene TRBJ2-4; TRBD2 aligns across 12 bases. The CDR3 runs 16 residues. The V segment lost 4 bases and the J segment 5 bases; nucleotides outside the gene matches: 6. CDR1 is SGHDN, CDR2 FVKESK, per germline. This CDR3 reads CASSRTGTSGQNIQYF. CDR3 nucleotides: TGTGCCAGCAGCCGAACCGGGACTAGCGGGCAAAACATTCAGTACTTC.

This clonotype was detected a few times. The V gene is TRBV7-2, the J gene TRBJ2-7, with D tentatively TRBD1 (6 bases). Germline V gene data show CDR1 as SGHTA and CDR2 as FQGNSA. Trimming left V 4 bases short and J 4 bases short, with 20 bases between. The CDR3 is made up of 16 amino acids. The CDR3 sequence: CASSSWGSGRGYEQYF. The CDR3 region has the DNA TGTGCCAGCAGCTCCTGGGGGTCGGGCAGGGGTTACGAGCAGTACTTC.

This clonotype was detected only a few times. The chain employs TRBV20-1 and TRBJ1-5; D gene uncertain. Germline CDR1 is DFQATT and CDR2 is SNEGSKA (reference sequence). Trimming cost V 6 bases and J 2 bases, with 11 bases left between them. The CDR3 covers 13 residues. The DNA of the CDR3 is TGCAGTGCCCATTTGGGCCGCAATCAGCCCCAGCATTTT. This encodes CSAHLGRNQPQHF.

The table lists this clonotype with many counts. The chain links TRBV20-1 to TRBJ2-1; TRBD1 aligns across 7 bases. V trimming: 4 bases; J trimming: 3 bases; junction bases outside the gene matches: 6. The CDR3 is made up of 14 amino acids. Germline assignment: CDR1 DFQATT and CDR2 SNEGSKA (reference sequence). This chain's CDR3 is CSAKNRGLYNEQFF. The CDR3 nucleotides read TGCAGTGCTAAAAACAGGGGCCTCTACAATGAGCAGTTCTTC.

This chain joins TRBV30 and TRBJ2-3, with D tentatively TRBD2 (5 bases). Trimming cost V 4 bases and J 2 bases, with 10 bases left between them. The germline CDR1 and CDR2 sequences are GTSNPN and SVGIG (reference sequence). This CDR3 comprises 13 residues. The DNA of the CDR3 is TGTGCCTGGACCAGCGGAAACACAGATACGCAGTATTTT. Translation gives CAWTSGNTDTQYF.

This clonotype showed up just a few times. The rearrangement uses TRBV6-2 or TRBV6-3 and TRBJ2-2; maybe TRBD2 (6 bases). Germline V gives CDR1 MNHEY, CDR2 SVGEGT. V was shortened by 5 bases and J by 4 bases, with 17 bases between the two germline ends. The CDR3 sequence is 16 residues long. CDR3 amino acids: CASSPLRAGATGELFF. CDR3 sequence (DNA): TGTGCCAGCAGTCCCTTGAGAGCGGGTGCCACCGGGGAGCTGTTTTTT.

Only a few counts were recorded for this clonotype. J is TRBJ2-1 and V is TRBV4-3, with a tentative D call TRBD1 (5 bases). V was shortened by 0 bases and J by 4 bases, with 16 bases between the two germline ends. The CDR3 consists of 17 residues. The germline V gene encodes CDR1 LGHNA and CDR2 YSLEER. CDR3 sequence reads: CASSQDTPRALYNEQFF. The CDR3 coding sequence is TGCGCCAGCAGCCAAGATACGCCCAGGGCGCTATACAATGAGCAGTTCTTC.

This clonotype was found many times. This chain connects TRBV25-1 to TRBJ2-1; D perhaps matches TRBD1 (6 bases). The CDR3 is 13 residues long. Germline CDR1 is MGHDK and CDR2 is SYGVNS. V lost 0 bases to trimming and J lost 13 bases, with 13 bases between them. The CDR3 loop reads CASSEYSTGGQFF. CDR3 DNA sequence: TGTGCCAGCAGTGAATACTCGACAGGTGGTCAGTTCTTC. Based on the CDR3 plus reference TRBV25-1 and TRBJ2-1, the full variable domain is EADIYQTPRYLVIGTGKKITLECSQTMGHDKMYWYQQDPGMELHLIHYSYGVNSTEKGDLSSESTVSRIRTEHFPLTLESARPSHTSQYLCASSEYSTGGQFFGPGTRLTVL.

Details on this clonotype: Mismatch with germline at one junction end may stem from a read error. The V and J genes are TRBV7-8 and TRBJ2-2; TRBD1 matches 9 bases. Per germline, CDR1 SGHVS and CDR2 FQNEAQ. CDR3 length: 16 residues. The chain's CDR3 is CASRLPGQGRTGELSF. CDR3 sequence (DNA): TGTGCCAGCAGACTACCGGGACAGGGTCGAACCGGGGAGCTGTCTTTT.

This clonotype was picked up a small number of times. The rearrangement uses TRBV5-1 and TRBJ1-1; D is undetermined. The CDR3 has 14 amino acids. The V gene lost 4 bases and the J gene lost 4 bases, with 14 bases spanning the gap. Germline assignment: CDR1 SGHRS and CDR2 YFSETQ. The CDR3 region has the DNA TGCGCCAGCAGCCCCAGGCCCGAGCTCACTGAAGCTTTCTTT. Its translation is CASSPRPELTEAFF.

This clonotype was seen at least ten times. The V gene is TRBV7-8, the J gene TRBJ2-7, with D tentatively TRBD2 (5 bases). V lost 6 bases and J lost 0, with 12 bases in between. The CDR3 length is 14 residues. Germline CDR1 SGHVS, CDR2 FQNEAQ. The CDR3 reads CASRPTGNSYEQYF. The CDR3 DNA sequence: TGTGCCAGCAGACCCACGGGAAACTCCTACGAGCAGTACTTC.

The CDR3 nucleotides read TGTGCCAGCAGCGCCAGACTAGGGAATGAGCAGTTCTTC. Translating gives CASSARLGNEQFF. The genes are TRBV9 and TRBJ2-1; D is perhaps TRBD2 (6 bases). This CDR3 is 13 amino acids long. The V end was cut by 3 bases, the J end by 7 bases, with 11 bases between. The germline V gene has CDR1 SGDLS and CDR2 YYNGEE.

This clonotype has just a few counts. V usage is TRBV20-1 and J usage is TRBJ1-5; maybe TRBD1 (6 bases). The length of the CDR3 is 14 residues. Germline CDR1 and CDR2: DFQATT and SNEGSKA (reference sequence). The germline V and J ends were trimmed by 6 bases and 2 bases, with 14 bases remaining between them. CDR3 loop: CSAHRAGGNQPQHF. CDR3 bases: TGCAGTGCCCACAGGGCAGGCGGCAATCAGCCCCAGCATTTT.

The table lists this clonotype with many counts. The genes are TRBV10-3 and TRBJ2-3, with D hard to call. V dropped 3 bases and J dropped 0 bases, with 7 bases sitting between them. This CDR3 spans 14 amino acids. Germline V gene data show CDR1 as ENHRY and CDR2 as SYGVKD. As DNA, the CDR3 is TGTGCCATCAGTGATCCCACAAGCACAGATACGCAGTATTTT. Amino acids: CAISDPTSTDTQYF.

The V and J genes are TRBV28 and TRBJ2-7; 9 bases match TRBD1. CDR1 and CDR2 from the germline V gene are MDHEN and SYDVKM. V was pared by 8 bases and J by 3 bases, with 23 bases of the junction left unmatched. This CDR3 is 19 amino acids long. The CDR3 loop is CASGSAGTGSSDGFYEQYF. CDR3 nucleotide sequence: TGTGCCAGCGGCTCGGCCGGGACAGGGTCTTCGGATGGGTTCTACGAGCAGTACTTC.

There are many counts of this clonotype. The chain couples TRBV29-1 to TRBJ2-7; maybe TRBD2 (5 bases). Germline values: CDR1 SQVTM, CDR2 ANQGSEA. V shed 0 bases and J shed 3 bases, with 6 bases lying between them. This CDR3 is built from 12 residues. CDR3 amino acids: CSVEDEGYEQYF. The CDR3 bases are TGCAGCGTTGAAGATGAGGGCTACGAGCAGTACTTC.

The CDR3 loop is CASSLDIGVDEQFF. CDR3 DNA sequence: TGTGCCAGCAGCTTAGATATCGGGGTTGATGAGCAGTTCTTC. The J gene is TRBJ2-1, the V gene TRBV7-2, with D possibly TRBD2 on 5 matching bases. Germline-derived CDR1 and CDR2 are SGHTA and FQGNSA. The V end lost 1 base, the J end lost 8 bases, and 12 bases lay between the germline ends. CDR3 length: 14 amino acids.

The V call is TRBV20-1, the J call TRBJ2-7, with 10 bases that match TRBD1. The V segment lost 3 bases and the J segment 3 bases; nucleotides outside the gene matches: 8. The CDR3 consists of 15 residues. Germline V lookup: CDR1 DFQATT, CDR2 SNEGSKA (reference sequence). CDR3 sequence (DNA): TGCAGTGCTAGTACCCGGACAGGGGGATTCTACGAGCAGTACTTC. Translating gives CSASTRTGGFYEQYF.

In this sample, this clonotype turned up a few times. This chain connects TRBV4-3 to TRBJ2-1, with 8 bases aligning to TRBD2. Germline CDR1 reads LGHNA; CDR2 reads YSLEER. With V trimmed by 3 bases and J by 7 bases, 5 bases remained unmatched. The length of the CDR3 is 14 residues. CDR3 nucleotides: TGCGCCAGCAGCCAGGGACTAGGAGCTAATGAGCAGTTCTTC. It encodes CASSQGLGANEQFF.

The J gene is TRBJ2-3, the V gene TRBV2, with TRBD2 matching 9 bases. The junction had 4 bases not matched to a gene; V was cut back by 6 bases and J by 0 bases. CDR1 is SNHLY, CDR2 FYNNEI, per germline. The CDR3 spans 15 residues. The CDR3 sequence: CASRATSGSTDTQYF. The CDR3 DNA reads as TGTGCCAGCAGGGCCACTAGCGGGAGCACAGATACGCAGTATTTT.